What follows are 13 T cell receptor beta chains derived from one specimen sequenced in a study of T cells in localized non-small cell lung cancer. Only in-frame clones appear in the TCRdb table, and some are missing; sequencing was by immunoSEQ multiplex PCR. The sample consists of about 33,000 clones, about four fifths of them appearing once. The source was peripheral blood, collected before any cancer treatment. All receptors come from a male donor older than 55 with stage III squamous cell lung carcinoma.

The V gene is TRBV6-1, the J gene TRBJ2-7, with D hard to call. Germline V gene lookup returns CDR1 MNHNS and CDR2 SASEGT. V was cut by 4 bases and J by 5 bases, with 15 bases left in between. The CDR3 has 14 amino acids. The CDR3 sequence is CASSAESESHEQYF. DNA for the CDR3: TGTGCCAGCAGTGCCGAGTCAGAATCCCACGAGCAGTACTTC.

The chain is built from TRBV6-1 and TRBJ1-5; weak D call: TRBD1 (6 bases). The germline CDR1 and CDR2 sequences are MNHNS and SASEGT. This CDR3 region has 17 residues. V was pared by 3 bases and J by 7 bases, with 22 bases between. The DNA of the CDR3 is TGTGCCAGCAGTGACGAAGAGATCAGGGGATTCGGCCAGCCCCAGCATTTT. Its translation is CASSDEEIRGFGQPQHF.

The chain carries TRBV9 and TRBJ1-4; D ambiguous. The CDR3 loop spans 13 amino acids. Germline CDR1 is SGDLS and CDR2 is YYNGEE. The V and J ends lost 4 bases and 8 bases respectively, with 12 bases between them. The CDR3, as DNA: TGTGCCAGCAGCCCGGAGGTCAGCGAAAAACTGTTTTTT. This translates into CASSPEVSEKLFF. Complete variable domain (other parts from reference TRBV9 and TRBJ1-4): DSGVTQTPKHLITATGQRVTLRCSPRSGDLSVYWYQQSLDQGLQFLIQYYNGEERAKGNILERFSAQQFPDLHSELNLSSLELGDSALYFCASSPEVSEKLFFGSGTQLSVL.

In DNA, the CDR3 is TGTGCCAGCAGGTCCCCTTTTCGGGCCGGCACCGGGGAGCTGTTTTTT. Translating gives CASRSPFRAGTGELFF. The chain has TRBV7-3 and TRBJ2-2; D not certain. The germline V gene encodes CDR1 SGHTA and CDR2 FQGTGA. V lost 6 bases to trimming and J lost 4 bases, with 18 bases between them. CDR3 length: 16 amino acids.

This chain uses TRBV7-9 with TRBJ1-4, with D possibly matching TRBD1 (5 bases). The CDR3 consists of 14 residues. Trimming left V 3 bases short and J 8 bases short, with 13 bases between. Germline values: CDR1 SEHNR, CDR2 FQNEAQ (reference sequence). The CDR3 sequence: CASSLGQDEEKLFF. CDR3 DNA: TGTGCCAGCAGCTTGGGGCAGGATGAAGAAAAACTGTTTTTT.

V and J are TRBV5-1 and TRBJ2-5; D is perhaps TRBD1 or TRBD2 (5 bases each). The CDR3 extends over 13 amino acids. Germline lookup yields CDR1 SGHRS and CDR2 YFSETQ. Trimming removed 0 bases at V and 4 bases at J, with 7 bases between. The CDR3 spells CASSLVGGETQYF. The CDR3 nucleotides read TGCGCCAGCAGCTTGGTTGGGGGAGAGACCCAGTACTTC.

This clone appeared once. The V call is TRBV6-1, the J call TRBJ2-7; 10 bases fit TRBD2. V shed 4 bases and J 4 bases; nucleotides not matched to a gene: 4. Germline V lookup: CDR1 MNHNS, CDR2 SASEGT. The CDR3 has 14 residues. As DNA, the CDR3 is TGTGCCAGCAGTGCGGAACTAGCGGGATACGAGCAGTACTTC. This encodes CASSAELAGYEQYF.

This clone was picked up one time. This sequence joins TRBV7-8 and TRBJ2-7, with a possible D match to TRBD1 (6 bases). V lost 2 bases to trimming and J lost 5 bases, with 19 bases between them. Germline lookup yields CDR1 SGHVS and CDR2 FQNEAQ. CDR3 length: 16 residues. As DNA, the CDR3 is TGTGCCAGCAGCTTATCCCAGTTAAGTAGGGGGAACGAGCAGTACTTC. As protein: CASSLSQLSRGNEQYF.

As regards this clone: The same CDR3 is also encoded by other DNA sequences in this sample. The chain employs TRBV14 and TRBJ2-1; TRBD1 aligns across 8 bases. V lost 5 bases to trimming and J lost 5 bases; unmatched junction nucleotides: 5. CDR1 SGHDN and CDR2 FVKESK come from the germline V gene. This CDR3 is built from 14 residues. CDR3 DNA sequence: TGTGCCAGCAGCGACTACAGGGGGAACAATGAGCAGTTCTTC. It specifies CASSDYRGNNEQFF.

The chain recombines TRBV30 with TRBJ1-3, with D unclear. The germline V gene has CDR1 GTSNPN and CDR2 SVGIG (reference sequence). CDR3 length equals 12 residues. V lost 2 bases and J lost 7, with 9 bases in between. The CDR3 sequence is CAWSPSRNTIYF. The CDR3 bases are TGTGCCTGGAGTCCCTCGCGGAACACCATATATTTT.

On this clone itself: At one end, the junction sequence differs from germline, possibly due to a read error. The V gene is TRBV7-2, the J gene TRBJ2-4; D not certain. CDR3 length equals 14 residues. Germline values: CDR1 SGHTA, CDR2 FQGNSA. The CDR3 reads CASSFYEAKNIRYF. CDR3 coding DNA: TGTGCCAGCAGCTTTTATGAGGCCAAAAACATTCGGTACTTC.

CDR3 in amino acids: CASIWDGFRYGYTF. The CDR3 DNA reads TGTGCCAGCATCTGGGACGGGTTCCGATATGGCTACACCTTC. The gene calls are TRBV21-1 and TRBJ1-2. TRBV21-1 constitutes a pseudogene. The CDR3 spans 14 residues.

The chain employs TRBV18 and TRBJ2-1; TRBD1 or TRBD2 may be the D gene (5 bases each). V was cut by 6 bases and J by 6 bases, with 24 bases left in between. CDR1 and CDR2 from the germline V gene are KGHSH and LQKENI. This CDR3 is built from 17 residues. The CDR3 is CASSFTPPRGLRNEQFF. Here the CDR3 DNA reads TGTGCCAGCTCGTTTACGCCCCCCCGGGGCCTTCGCAATGAGCAGTTCTTC.